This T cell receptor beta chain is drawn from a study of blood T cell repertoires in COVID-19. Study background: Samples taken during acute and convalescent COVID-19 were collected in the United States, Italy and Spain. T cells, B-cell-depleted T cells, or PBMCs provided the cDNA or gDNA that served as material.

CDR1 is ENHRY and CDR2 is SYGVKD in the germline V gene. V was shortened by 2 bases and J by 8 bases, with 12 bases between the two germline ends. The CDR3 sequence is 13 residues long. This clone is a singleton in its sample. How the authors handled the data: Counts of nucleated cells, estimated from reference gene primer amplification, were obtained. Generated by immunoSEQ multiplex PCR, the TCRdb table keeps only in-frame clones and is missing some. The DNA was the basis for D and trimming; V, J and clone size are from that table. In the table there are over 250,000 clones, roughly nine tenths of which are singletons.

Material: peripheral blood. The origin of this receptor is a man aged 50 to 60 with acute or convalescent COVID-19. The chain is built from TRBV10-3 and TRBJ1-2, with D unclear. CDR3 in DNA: TGTGCCATCAGTGAGGGATCGAGCGGCGGCTACACCTTC. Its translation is CAISEGSSGGYTF.